This TCR beta chain was captured in a study of T cells expressing NK-cell markers. About the study: It was from sorted CD3+CD56+NKG2C+, CD3+CD56+NKG2C- and CD3+CD56-NKG2C+ T cells that TCR beta repertoires came.

UMIs accompanied the 5'RACE template switching by which TCR beta cDNA was made. TCRdb re-called the 5' RACE reads; every CDR3 protein appears as one record, without DNA. Listed are under 200,000 distinct CDR3 sequences; approximately 17% falls within the top ten. General observations from the study: Dominant NKG2C+ clonotypes in a handful of donors made up roughly 1.0-7.0% of CD8+ T cells. The study found these clonotypes also leading the CD3+CD56-NKG2C+ fraction in a few donors.

This CDR3 comprises 16 residues. Turning to this clonotype: Its antigen is unknown.

This TCR was recovered from a woman between 18 and 70 years old in good health. Sequencing was performed on blood T cells: a sorted CD56 or NKG2C T cell subset, CD4+ or CD8+ T cells, or bulk PBMC T cells (not recorded which). The chain carries TRBV12-3 or TRBV12-4 and TRBJ1-1; the TCRdb D gene call, TRBD1, has no DNA to confirm it. The CDR3 loop reads CASSPRQGARLLEAFF.